This T cell receptor beta chain was documented in a study of cytomegalovirus exposure and HLA in healthy donors (dated by TCRdb to 2015 to 2018). Study-wide context: According to a later analysis, the 100 to 150 validation repertoires were produced on the same platform as the roughly 600 repertoires of the first cohort. A separate validation cohort of about 110 different subjects was used in addition to the roughly 700-subject first cohort. To predict cytomegalovirus infection status, the study brought together high-throughput TCR immunosequencing, statistical association of individual TCRs with disease status, and machine learning. The study was designed to test whether signatures of past pathogen exposure could be identified by cataloging public T cell receptors.

Separate from the approximately 700-subject first cohort, the validation cohort of roughly 120 subjects was the group to which the donors belonged. The CDR3 has 15 amino acids, counting the end cysteine and phenylalanine. Only CDR3 DNA remains: 45 bases, in frame from the first base. Relative to germline, V is 4 bases shorter and J is 0 bases shorter, with 10 bases between their ends. The germline V gene gives CDR1 as SNHLY and CDR2 as FYNNEI. With regard to this clone: What this receptor recognizes is not known. Within one base of it there is no much larger clone, and no base qualities were kept.

The protocol used for the library was the immunoSEQ multiplex PCR assay. The paper's processing steps were these. A statistical classification framework was built to diagnose cytomegalovirus status from the catalog of TCR beta chain sequences. The table was pulled from immuneACCESS by TCRdb, which kept in-frame rearrangements only. Such tables lose some clones; where checked, under half of the loss comes from unresolved V genes, and the rest has no known cause. That table gives V, J and clone size, and the DNA gave D and trimming. The sample profile shows fewer than 350,000 clones; roughly 88% of them were found once. The ten largest clones take up over 0.7% of the sample. What the research found in general, with its limitations: A few of the identified cytomegalovirus-associated TCR beta chains were confirmed in vitro to be specific for cytomegalovirus antigens. A later analysis lacked HLA typing for the validation cohort, so it scored co-occurrence in that cohort across all 120 or so repertoires. The authors suggested that the approach could potentially be extended to other disease states and immunological phenotypes. Most TCR sequences were seen in very few donors, while some public TCRs were found in many individuals. The classifier was reported to diagnose cytomegalovirus status with high specificity and sensitivity in both the original and validation cohorts. In a later analysis, TCRs clustered in the first cohort were found to also tend to co-occur in the approximately 110 validation repertoires, with 90% to 95% of cluster scores above 0. A total of 150 to 200 TCR beta chains were listed by the study as associated with cytomegalovirus.

The source of this sequence is a woman aged 18-29 years in good health and CMV-seronegative. This sequence uses TRBV2 and TRBJ1-3, and perhaps TRBD1 as D gene, on 6 matching bases. The sequenced sample was PBMCs. The CDR3 protein is CASSVGRGSGNTIYF. The DNA sequence is as follows: TGTGCCAGCAGTGTGGGCAGGGGCTCTGGAAACACCATATATTTT.